Listed here are 24 T cell receptor beta chains from one sample, sequenced in a study of CD8 T cells in Susac syndrome. It was with random hexamers that roughly 0.5 to 1 ug RNA was reverse transcribed. MiXCR, applied by TCRdb to the immunoSEQ multiplex PCR reads, yields one record per CDR3 protein. Here the sample spans roughly 180,000 distinct CDR3 sequences, around 94% being singletons. The specimen sequenced was CD4+ T cells from PBMCs. The receptor source for this set is a human donor with Susac syndrome.

V usage is TRBV11-2 and J usage is TRBJ2-5; 13 positions agree with TRBD2. CDR1 and CDR2 from the germline V gene are SGHAT and FQNNGV. The J segment lost 0 bases and the V segment lost 4 bases, leaving 5 bases of the junction unmatched. There are 17 residues in the CDR3. For the CDR3, the DNA is TGTGCCAGCAGCTCCGGGACTAGCGGGATTTACCAAGAGACCCAGTACTTC. It yields the protein CASSSGTSGIYQETQYF.

The chain couples TRBV7-8 to TRBJ2-5; 11 bases agree with TRBD2. Germline values: CDR1 SGHVS, CDR2 FQNEAQ. CDR3 size: 19 residues. Trimming at V came to 3 bases and at J to 0 bases, leaving 12 bases not matched to a gene. CDR3 sequence reads: CASSFLSSGGTYYQETQYF. The CDR3 DNA reads TGTGCCAGCAGCTTTTTATCTAGCGGGGGGACTTATTACCAAGAGACCCAGTACTTC.

This chain uses TRBV21-1 with TRBJ1-6. TRBV21-1 is noted as a pseudogene. This CDR3 has 10 amino acids. CDR3 loop: CASNPSPLHF. The DNA of the CDR3 is TGTGCCAGCAACCCTTCACCCCTCCACTTT.

The chain recombines TRBV5-4 with TRBJ1-6; 8 bases match TRBD1. Germline assignment: CDR1 SGHNT and CDR2 YYREEE (reference sequence). The CDR3 is 15 amino acids. After removal of 4 bases from V and 5 bases from J, the junction contained 5 bases not matched to a gene. The CDR3, as DNA: TGTGCCAGCAGCAGGGACAGGCCGCATAATTCACCCCTCCACTTT. Amino acid sequence: CASSRDRPHNSPLHF.

The rearrangement links TRBV9 to TRBJ2-7, with TRBD1 matching over 8 bases. After removal of 3 bases from V and 1 base from J, the junction contained 9 bases not matched to a gene. CDR1 is SGDLS and CDR2 is YYNGEE in the germline V gene. The CDR3 runs 16 residues. The CDR3 loop reads CASSAPPGQGSYEQYF. DNA of the CDR3: TGTGCCAGCAGCGCCCCGCCCGGACAGGGATCCTACGAGCAGTACTTC.

The sample holds one count of this clonotype. J is TRBJ1-3 and V is TRBV7-9; possibly TRBD1 for D (6 bases). The CDR3 is made up of 17 amino acids. Trimming took 4 bases from V and 2 from J, leaving 18 bases between them. Per the germline V gene, CDR1 is SEHNR and CDR2 is FQNEAQ (reference sequence). CDR3 in amino acids: CASSSLGGQVAGNTIYF. DNA of the CDR3: TGTGCCAGCAGCTCCTTAGGGGGGCAAGTGGCTGGAAACACCATATATTTT.

The gene calls are TRBV20-1 and TRBJ2-7; 7 bases align to TRBD2. The trim removed 0 bases at V and 4 bases at J, leaving 12 bases unmatched. The CDR3 covers 16 residues. Germline lookup yields CDR1 DFQATT and CDR2 SNEGSKA (reference sequence). CDR3 sequence reads: CSARDDLAGILYEQYF. As DNA, the CDR3 is TGCAGTGCTAGAGATGATTTAGCGGGTATACTATACGAGCAGTACTTC.

This clonotype has just one count. The genes are TRBV5-6 and TRBJ1-1; D ambiguous. The CDR3 loop spans 15 amino acids. V was trimmed by 4 bases and J by 1 base, leaving 14 bases between them. CDR1 SGHDT and CDR2 YYEEEE come from the germline V gene. The CDR3 DNA reads as TGTGCCAGCAGCACGGACTCCCGACGGAACACTGAAGCTTTCTTT. Amino acids: CASSTDSRRNTEAFF.

The chain links TRBV7-6 to TRBJ2-3; D call uncertain. The CDR3 is 14 residues long. V gave up 6 bases and J gave up 3 bases, with 13 bases separating them. Germline CDR1 is SGHVS and CDR2 is FNYEAQ. The DNA for the CDR3 is TGTGCCAGCAGGAGTAGGAGCCAAACAGATACGCAGTATTTT. It codes for CASRSRSQTDTQYF.

The rearrangement joins TRBV7-2 to TRBJ1-2; 7 bases are a match to TRBD1. The CDR3 totals 15 residues. Germline V CDR1 and CDR2: SGHTA, FQGNSA. J gave up 0 bases and V 3 bases, and 4 bases lay outside the gene matches. CDR3 residues: CASSLTQGTNYGYTF. The DNA for the CDR3 is TGTGCCAGCAGCTTGACACAGGGGACTAACTATGGCTACACCTTC.

The rearrangement links TRBV3-1 to TRBJ1-1; no definite D call. The ends were cut back, 1 base at V and 1 base at J, with 7 bases in the middle. CDR1 is LGHDT and CDR2 is YNNKEL in the germline V gene (reference sequence). The CDR3 has 14 residues. The CDR3 protein is CASSQVSRNTEAFF. CDR3 coding DNA: TGTGCCAGCAGCCAAGTGTCGCGGAACACTGAAGCTTTCTTT.

This rearrangement joins TRBV28 to TRBJ1-2, with TRBD1 as a possible D gene (5 bases). The CDR3 is 12 residues long. The V gene lost 7 bases and the J gene lost 5 bases, with 11 bases spanning the gap. Germline CDR1 MDHEN, CDR2 SYDVKM. The CDR3 bases are TGTGCCAGCACCCTTGGGGGATATGGCTACACCTTC. This encodes CASTLGGYGYTF.

This clonotype was recorded only once. The chain has TRBV6-2 or TRBV6-3 and TRBJ2-7, with D unclear. The CDR3 covers 15 residues. The V end lost 6 bases, the J end lost 2 bases, and 17 bases lay between the germline ends. The V gene's germline CDR1 is MNHEY and CDR2 SVGEGT. CDR3 amino acids: CASRHTPDPAYEQYF. CDR3 coding DNA: TGTGCCAGCAGACACACCCCGGACCCAGCCTACGAGCAGTACTTC.

J is TRBJ2-1 and V is TRBV7-9; possibly TRBD1 for D (6 bases). The length of the CDR3 is 11 residues. The germline gives CDR1 SEHNR, CDR2 FQNEAQ (reference sequence). With 7 bases removed from V and 10 bases from J, the gap between germline ends came to 11 bases. CDR3 in DNA: TGTGCCAGCACCCAAGGGGGAGAGCAGTTCTTC. Its protein is CASTQGGEQFF.

The V gene is TRBV3-1, the J gene TRBJ1-3; D gene unclear. Germline CDR1 and CDR2: LGHDT and YNNKEL (reference sequence). The V gene lost 4 bases and the J gene lost 2 bases, with 9 bases spanning the gap. The CDR3 totals 14 residues. The CDR3 DNA reads TGTGCCAGCAGCCGCTCGGGAGCTGGAAACACCATATATTTT. Its protein is CASSRSGAGNTIYF.

Here the CDR3 reads CASSALTGTGLFGYTF. As DNA, the CDR3 is TGTGCCAGCAGCGCCCTTACCGGGACAGGGTTGTTTGGCTACACCTTC. The rearrangement links TRBV9 to TRBJ1-2; 9 bases are shared with TRBD1. The CDR3 is made up of 16 amino acids. Per the germline V gene, CDR1 is SGDLS and CDR2 is YYNGEE. The J segment lost 7 bases and the V segment lost 3 bases, leaving 13 bases of the junction unmatched.

CDR3 DNA sequence: TGCAGTGCTACGGAGAACACAGATACGCAGTATTTT. Protein sequence: CSATENTDTQYF. The genes are TRBV20-1 and TRBJ2-3; D gene uncertain. The CDR3 runs 12 residues. Germline values: CDR1 DFQATT, CDR2 SNEGSKA (reference sequence). V was pared by 4 bases and J by 2 bases, with 7 bases between.

The V and J genes are TRBV28 and TRBJ1-2, with a weak D call TRBD1 (5 bases). V lost 6 bases, J lost 3 bases, and 14 bases lay in between. Germline loops: CDR1 MDHEN, CDR2 SYDVKM. The CDR3 has 14 amino acids. CDR3 amino acids: CASRRSTADYGYTF. In nucleotides, the CDR3 is TGTGCCAGCAGACGTTCGACAGCGGACTATGGCTACACCTTC.

V and J are TRBV7-9 and TRBJ1-2; D gene unclear. The CDR3 spans 14 residues. Between the trimmed V and J ends, which lost 5 bases and 0 bases, there was a span of 10 bases. The germline V gene encodes CDR1 SEHNR and CDR2 FQNEAQ (reference sequence). DNA for the CDR3: TGTGCCAGCAGCCGTGACGGAACTAACTATGGCTACACCTTC. It yields the protein CASSRDGTNYGYTF.

This chain links TRBV7-2 with TRBJ1-1; D is unclear. In germline, CDR1 is SGHTA, CDR2 FQGNSA. The CDR3 extends over 13 amino acids. Trimming removed 5 bases from V and 5 bases from J, with 12 bases in between. The CDR3 region is CASSTVEGTEAFF. The CDR3 nucleotides are TGTGCCAGCAGCACCGTGGAGGGTACTGAAGCTTTCTTT.

The rearrangement uses TRBV20-1 and TRBJ2-3; tentatively, D is TRBD2 (7 bases). Germline CDR1 and CDR2: DFQATT and SNEGSKA (reference sequence). Trimming removed 0 bases from V and 0 bases from J, with 10 bases in between. The CDR3 totals 15 residues. CDR3 sequence (DNA): TGCAGTGCTAGAGAGGGGGGGCAAAGCACAGATACGCAGTATTTT. This encodes CSAREGGQSTDTQYF.

The gene calls are TRBV30 and TRBJ1-5, with D uncertain. V was cut by 5 bases and J by 6 bases, with 14 bases left in between. The germline V gene has CDR1 GTSNPN and CDR2 SVGIG (reference sequence). This CDR3 comprises 13 residues. The CDR3: CAWRDPGRQPQHF. CDR3 nucleotide sequence: TGTGCCTGGCGTGACCCGGGTCGTCAGCCCCAGCATTTT.

The chain recombines TRBV5-6 with TRBJ1-6; D uncertain. The CDR3 length is 15 residues. CDR1 is SGHDT, CDR2 YYEEEE, per germline. Between the trimmed V and J ends, which lost 2 bases and 8 bases, there was a span of 14 bases. CDR3 amino acids: CASSFGGGWDSPLHF. Here the CDR3 DNA reads TGTGCCAGCAGCTTCGGTGGAGGCTGGGATTCACCCCTCCACTTT.

This chain connects TRBV20-1 to TRBJ1-5, with D perhaps TRBD1 (5 bases). The germline CDR1 and CDR2 sequences are DFQATT and SNEGSKA (reference sequence). This CDR3 spans 12 amino acids. Trimming removed 6 bases from V and 7 bases from J, with 13 bases in between. The CDR3 loop reads CSADTPGQPQHF. The CDR3 DNA reads TGCAGTGCAGACACCCCAGGGCAGCCCCAGCATTTT.